Below, 24 T cell receptor beta chains from the same sample are listed, as sequenced in a study of blood T cell repertoires in COVID-19. Clones were read by immunoSEQ multiplex PCR, and TCRdb kept only the in-frame ones, dropping some. The data contain 100,000 to 120,000 clones, around 81% of them singletons. Sequenced material: peripheral blood. The receptors derive from a man at least 80 years old with acute or convalescent COVID-19.

This clone was detected a few times. The CDR3 DNA is TGTGCCAGCAGAAAGGGGTACTATGGCTACACCTTC. Protein: CASRKGYYGYTF. The rearrangement joins TRBV6-5 to TRBJ1-2; a weak D match, TRBD1 (5 bases). Germline V gene data show CDR1 as MNHEY and CDR2 as SVGAGI. V gave up 6 bases and J gave up 3 bases, with 8 bases separating them. The CDR3 covers 12 residues.

The rearrangement joins TRBV3-1 (or the pseudogene TRBV3-2) to TRBJ1-5; possibly TRBD1 for D (5 bases). Per the germline V gene, CDR1 is LGHDT and CDR2 is YNNKEL (reference sequence). Trimming took 1 base from V and 1 from J, leaving 5 bases between them. This CDR3 has 14 residues. This CDR3 reads CASSQAGSNQPQHF. The DNA of the CDR3 is TGTGCCAGCAGCCAAGCAGGGAGCAATCAGCCCCAGCATTTT.

This sequence joins TRBV14 and TRBJ2-1, with 9 bases lining up with TRBD2. This CDR3 has 17 amino acids. J gave up 9 bases and V 2 bases, and 14 bases lay outside the gene matches. Germline CDR1 reads SGHDN; CDR2 reads FVKESK. The CDR3 sequence: CASSQLSWREGLGEQFF. In DNA, the CDR3 is TGTGCCAGCAGCCAACTAAGTTGGCGGGAGGGCCTCGGTGAGCAGTTCTTC.

As regards this clone: Other DNA sequences within the sample encode an identical CDR3. The genes are TRBV20-1 and TRBJ2-5, with D uncertain. CDR3 length: 11 residues. Germline CDR1 and CDR2: DFQATT and SNEGSKA (reference sequence). V was pared by 6 bases and J by 0 bases, with 5 bases between. In DNA, the CDR3 is TGCAGTGCCCGAGACCAAGAGACCCAGTACTTC. Translated: CSARDQETQYF.

The CDR3 nucleotides read TGCAGTGCTAGTCCACCGGGCAATCAGCCCCAGCATTTT. Its protein product is CSASPPGNQPQHF. J is TRBJ1-5 and V is TRBV20-1; D is ambiguous. The germline V gene encodes CDR1 DFQATT and CDR2 SNEGSKA (reference sequence). The V gene lost 3 bases and the J gene lost 2 bases, with 8 bases spanning the gap. The CDR3 covers 13 residues.

The rearrangement uses TRBV29-1 and TRBJ1-1; 7 bases line up with TRBD1. This CDR3 spans 13 amino acids. V shed 4 bases, J shed 0 bases, and the junction held 2 bases outside the gene matches. Germline V gives CDR1 SQVTM, CDR2 ANQGSEA. The CDR3 spells CSVAGQMNTEAFF. For the CDR3, the DNA is TGCAGCGTTGCGGGACAGATGAACACTGAAGCTTTCTTT.

This chain uses TRBV7-9 with TRBJ2-4; 12 bases align to TRBD1. The CDR3 spans 16 residues. With V trimmed by 6 bases and J by 1 base, 4 bases remained unmatched. Germline values: CDR1 SEHNR, CDR2 FQNEAQ (reference sequence). The CDR3: CASRLGQGAAKNIQYF. The CDR3 nucleotides read TGTGCCAGCAGATTGGGACAGGGGGCGGCCAAAAACATTCAGTACTTC.

This chain joins TRBV15 and TRBJ2-3, with D possibly TRBD2 on 6 matching bases. In germline, CDR1 is LNHNV, CDR2 YYDKDF (reference sequence). V dropped 4 bases and J dropped 6 bases, with 14 bases sitting between them. The CDR3 length is 14 residues. This CDR3 is CATSTLSGRDTQYF. The CDR3 coding sequence is TGTGCCACCAGCACCCTTTCTGGGAGGGATACGCAGTATTTT.

V is TRBV7-2 and J is TRBJ2-7, with 10 bases that match TRBD2. The germline V gene encodes CDR1 SGHTA and CDR2 FQGNSA. V gave up 5 bases and J gave up 2 bases; unmatched junction bases: 9. There are 16 residues in the CDR3. This CDR3 reads CASSPGLAEGTYEQYF. The CDR3 nucleotides are TGTGCCAGCAGCCCTGGACTAGCGGAGGGTACCTACGAGCAGTACTTC.

This chain uses TRBV10-3 with TRBJ1-1; perhaps TRBD1 as D (6 bases). Looked up from germline, CDR1 is ENHRY and CDR2 is SYGVKD. This CDR3 spans 14 amino acids. The germline V and J ends were trimmed by 6 bases and 0 bases, with 11 bases remaining between them. The CDR3 DNA reads TGTGCCATCAGGCAGGGGATCATGAACACTGAAGCTTTCTTT. Translation gives CAIRQGIMNTEAFF.

V and J are TRBV28 and TRBJ1-2; D is uncertain. Germline assignment: CDR1 MDHEN and CDR2 SYDVKM. The CDR3 covers 15 residues. Trimming shortened V by 6 bases and J by 8 bases, and 22 bases separated the two germline ends. This CDR3 reads CASSQGREYLLGYTF. The CDR3 coding sequence is TGTGCCAGCAGCCAAGGACGGGAGTACCTTTTGGGCTACACCTTC.

The J gene is TRBJ1-5, the V gene TRBV28; D unclear. Germline CDR1 and CDR2: MDHEN and SYDVKM. Trimming removed 0 bases from V and 7 bases from J, with 10 bases in between. The CDR3 length is 14 residues. CDR3 in DNA: TGTGCCAGCAGTTTATGGGACTTTGGGCAGCCCCAGCATTTT. Protein: CASSLWDFGQPQHF.

This chain joins TRBV7-2 and TRBJ2-1, with 7 bases that match TRBD2. The CDR3 totals 15 residues. The J segment lost 6 bases and the V segment lost 5 bases, leaving 10 bases of the junction unmatched. The germline V gene has CDR1 SGHTA and CDR2 FQGNSA. The CDR3 spells CASSLTSRVVNEQFF. The CDR3 bases are TGTGCCAGCAGCCTGACTAGCAGGGTTGTCAATGAGCAGTTCTTC.

The chain has TRBV10-3 and TRBJ2-5; no clear D. The CDR3 is 12 amino acids. The germline V gene encodes CDR1 ENHRY and CDR2 SYGVKD. V lost 6 bases and J 4 bases, leaving 9 bases between the germline ends. CDR3 sequence (DNA): TGTGCCATCAGCCAGCGCCTAGAGACCCAGTACTTC. It yields the protein CAISQRLETQYF.

The chain combines TRBV7-8 with TRBJ2-1; 7 bases are shared with TRBD1. CDR1 and CDR2 (germline): SGHVS, FQNEAQ. This CDR3 is 12 amino acids long. J gave up 14 bases and V 5 bases, and 9 bases lay outside the gene matches. Written as DNA, the CDR3 is TGTGCCAGCAGCGTCTTCCGGGACAGTAAGTTCTTC. It codes for CASSVFRDSKFF.

The chain recombines TRBV7-3 with TRBJ2-4; perhaps TRBD1 as D (6 bases). V shed 6 bases and J shed 9 bases, with 18 bases lying between them. The CDR3 sequence is 14 residues long. Germline CDR1 SGHTA, CDR2 FQGTGA. The CDR3 region is CASSPNREQGIQYF. CDR3 DNA: TGTGCCAGCAGTCCCAACCGGGAACAGGGCATTCAGTACTTC.

The genes are TRBV5-5 and TRBJ1-2; maybe TRBD1 (5 bases). V lost 0 bases, J lost 7 bases, and 19 bases lay in between. Germline V gives CDR1 SGHKS, CDR2 YYEKEE (reference sequence). The CDR3 is 16 amino acids. The CDR3: CASSLEGATISFGYTF. As DNA, the CDR3 is TGTGCCAGCAGCTTGGAAGGGGCCACTATCTCATTTGGCTACACCTTC.

This sequence joins TRBV27 and TRBJ2-7; TRBD2 agrees at 11 bases. CDR3 length: 18 amino acids. Germline V lookup: CDR1 MNHEY, CDR2 SMNVEV (reference sequence). Unmatched junction bases numbered 16, after V lost 5 bases and J lost 4 bases. This CDR3 reads CASSPSILFASGRYEQYF. The CDR3 nucleotides are TGTGCCAGCAGTCCATCAATTTTATTCGCTAGCGGGAGGTACGAGCAGTACTTC.

V and J are TRBV12-5 and TRBJ2-3, with TRBD2 identical over 9 bases. Per germline, CDR1 LGHNT and CDR2 FRNRAP. V shed 0 bases, J shed 0 bases, and the junction held 7 bases outside the gene matches. This CDR3 region has 18 residues. CDR3 coding DNA: TGTGCTAGTGGTTTGGTACGCGGTCTAGCGGGGAGCACAGATACGCAGTATTTT. Translating gives CASGLVRGLAGSTDTQYF. Drawing the rest from reference TRBV12-5 and TRBJ2-3, the complete variable domain is DARVTQTPRHKVTEMGQEVTMRCQPILGHNTVFWYRQTMMQGLELLAYFRNRAPLDDSGMPKDRFSAEMPDATLATLKIQPSEPRDSAVYFCASGLVRGLAGSTDTQYFGPGTRLTVL.

The rearrangement joins TRBV5-1 to TRBJ2-4; D perhaps matches TRBD2 (5 bases). This CDR3 comprises 16 residues. From germline, CDR1 is SGHRS and CDR2 YFSETQ. Trimming left V 3 bases short and J 6 bases short, with 19 bases between. CDR3 coding DNA: TGCGCCAGCAGCTGGGAGAGCGGTGGTCTTTTAAACATTCAGTACTTC. Translating it yields CASSWESGGLLNIQYF.

The CDR3 DNA reads as TGTGCCAGCAGCTTGGACTCTAGGTACGAGCAGTTCTTC. Protein: CASSLDSRYEQFF. This chain connects TRBV5-4 to TRBJ2-1; unclear D gene. Trimming removed 0 bases at V and 10 bases at J, with 11 bases between. The CDR3 is 13 amino acids. The germline gives CDR1 SGHNT, CDR2 YYREEE (reference sequence).

As regards this clone: Its ends do not fully match the called genes, so a read error is possible. The rearrangement uses TRBV7-9 and TRBJ2-7; 16 bases are a match to TRBD2. The CDR3 totals 14 residues. Germline CDR1 and CDR2: SEHNR and FQNEAQ (reference sequence). The CDR3 reads CASSPSGTSGRAFF. The CDR3 bases are TGTGCCAGCAGCCCGTCCGGGACTAGCGGGAGGGCCTTCTTC.

J is TRBJ2-7 and V is TRBV28; tentatively, D is TRBD1 (5 bases). Germline V gene lookup returns CDR1 MDHEN and CDR2 SYDVKM. The germline V and J ends were trimmed by 10 bases and 1 base, with 11 bases remaining between them. The CDR3 sequence is 12 residues long. In DNA form, the CDR3 reads TGTGCCACGAACAGGTTTTCCTACGAGCAGTACTTC. This gives the protein CATNRFSYEQYF.

The chain carries TRBV10-3 and TRBJ1-1; 8 bases map to TRBD1. CDR1 is ENHRY and CDR2 is SYGVKD in the germline V gene. The J segment lost 4 bases and the V segment lost 1 base, leaving 5 bases of the junction unmatched. The CDR3 extends over 15 amino acids. CDR3 residues: CAISELTGEITEAFF. CDR3 DNA: TGTGCCATCAGTGAGTTGACAGGGGAGATCACTGAAGCTTTCTTT.